This TCR beta chain was found in a study of T cells in Graves' hyperthyroidism and ophthalmopathy. Regions amplified from RNA transcripts were the TCR beta CDR3 regions. Using the HTBI primer set, a first-round RT-PCR was run on the TCR CDR3. TCRdb called the multiplex PCR reads again in MiXCR, with one record for every CDR3 protein. The repertoire includes approximately 620,000 distinct CDR3 sequences, 11% to 15% of them detected once, and about 5.8% sits in the top ten. Patients having uncontrolled infection, another autoimmune disease, pregnancy or lactation were not included. In its sample, this clonotype was seen many times. V lost 6 bases and J 1 base, leaving 9 bases between the germline ends. Per germline, CDR1 LNHDA and CDR2 SQIVND (reference sequence). The CDR3 runs 13 residues.

Material for sequencing was blood. This receptor was taken from a woman aged 25 to 45 with Graves' hyperthyroidism that later progressed to Graves' ophthalmopathy. V gene TRBV19 combines with J gene TRBJ1-2; D gene uncertain. The CDR3, as DNA: TGTGCCAGTAGCCCGGGGATTAACTATGGCTACACCTTC. Residues: CASSPGINYGYTF.